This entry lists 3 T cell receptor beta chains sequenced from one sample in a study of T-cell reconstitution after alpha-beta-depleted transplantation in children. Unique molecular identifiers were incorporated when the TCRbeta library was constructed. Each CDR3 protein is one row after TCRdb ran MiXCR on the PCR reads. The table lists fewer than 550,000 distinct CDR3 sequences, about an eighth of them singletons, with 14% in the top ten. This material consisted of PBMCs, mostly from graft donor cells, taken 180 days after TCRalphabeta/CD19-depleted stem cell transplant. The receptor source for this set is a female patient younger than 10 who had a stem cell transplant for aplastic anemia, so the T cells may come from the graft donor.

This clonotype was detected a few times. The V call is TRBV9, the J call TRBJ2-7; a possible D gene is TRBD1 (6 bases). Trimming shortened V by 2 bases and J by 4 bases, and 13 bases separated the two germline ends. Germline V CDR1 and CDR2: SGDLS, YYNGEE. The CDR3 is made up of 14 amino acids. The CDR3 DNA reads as TGTGCCAGCAGCGTCGCCCAACAGGGTTACGAGCAGTACTTC. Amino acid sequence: CASSVAQQGYEQYF.

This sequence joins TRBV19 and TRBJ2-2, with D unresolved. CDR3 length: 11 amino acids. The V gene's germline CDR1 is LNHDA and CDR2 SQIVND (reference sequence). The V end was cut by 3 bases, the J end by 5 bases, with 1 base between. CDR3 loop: CASSMTGELFF. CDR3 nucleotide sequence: TGTGCCAGTAGTATGACCGGGGAGCTGTTTTTT.

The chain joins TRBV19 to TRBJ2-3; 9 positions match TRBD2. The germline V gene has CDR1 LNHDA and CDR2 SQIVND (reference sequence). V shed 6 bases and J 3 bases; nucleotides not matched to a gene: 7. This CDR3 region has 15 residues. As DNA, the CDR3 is TGTGCCAGTAGAGAGAGCGGGGGGAAAACAGATACGCAGTATTTT. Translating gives CASRESGGKTDTQYF.